The 10 T cell receptor beta chains below come from one sample, sequenced in a study of T cells in Graves' hyperthyroidism and ophthalmopathy. TCR beta CDR3 region amplification was performed from RNA transcripts. When the TCR CDR3 underwent first-round RT-PCR, the HTBI primer set was used. MiXCR, run by TCRdb on the multiplex PCR reads, gives a single entry per CDR3 protein. The data show over 300,000 distinct CDR3 sequences, with around 14% seen just once and more than 9.5% held by the top ten. Sequencing input: blood. All receptors derive from a woman in her sixties with Graves' hyperthyroidism.

J is TRBJ2-5 and V is TRBV5-4; 9 bases agree with TRBD1. Trimming at V came to 4 bases and at J to 5 bases, leaving 12 bases not matched to a gene. Germline V gene sequence: CDR1 SGHNT, CDR2 YYREEE (reference sequence). The CDR3 is 16 residues long. CDR3 in amino acids: CASSPKGQGIVETQYF. The CDR3, as DNA: TGTGCCAGCAGCCCCAAGGGACAGGGAATTGTGGAGACCCAGTACTTC.

This clonotype came up many times. The chain joins TRBV27 to TRBJ1-1; D might be TRBD1 (6 bases). CDR3 length: 14 amino acids. V lost 3 bases and J lost 5, with 13 bases in between. Germline V gives CDR1 MNHEY, CDR2 SMNVEV (reference sequence). The CDR3 sequence: CASSLLGAETEAFF. Here the CDR3 DNA reads TGTGCCAGCAGTTTGTTGGGGGCCGAGACTGAAGCTTTCTTT.

There are many counts of this clonotype. The chain links TRBV18 to TRBJ2-3; D is unresolved. The CDR3 contains 13 residues. Trimming shortened V by 0 bases and J by 2 bases, and 3 bases separated the two germline ends. Germline loops: CDR1 KGHSH, CDR2 LQKENI. The CDR3 bases are TGTGCCAGCTCACCACCCAACACAGATACGCAGTATTTT. Translating it yields CASSPPNTDTQYF.

CDR3 region: CASSHYWNGDSKFF. The DNA of the CDR3 is TGTGCCAGCAGTCATTATTGGAACGGGGACTCTAAGTTCTTC. V usage is TRBV7-9 and J usage is TRBJ2-1; possible D gene TRBD2, 6 bases. The germline V gene encodes CDR1 SEHNR and CDR2 FQNEAQ (reference sequence). Trimming took off 6 bases at V and 14 bases at J, with 23 bases between the two ends. The CDR3 has 14 residues.

This clonotype was detected a few times. The V gene is TRBV5-1, the J gene TRBJ1-4; TRBD1 might be the D (6 bases). This CDR3 is 16 amino acids long. V was pared by 0 bases and J by 9 bases, with 18 bases between. Germline CDR1 and CDR2: SGHRS and YFSETQ. The CDR3 reads CASSLAVSGGGKKLFF. DNA of the CDR3: TGCGCCAGCAGCTTGGCAGTATCTGGGGGCGGGAAAAAACTGTTTTTT.

The V call is TRBV19, the J call TRBJ1-4, with D possibly TRBD1 on 6 matching bases. From germline, CDR1 is LNHDA and CDR2 SQIVND (reference sequence). This CDR3 is built from 16 residues. The V gene lost 5 bases and the J gene lost 2 bases, with 15 bases spanning the gap. The CDR3 spells CASSASRGSTNEKLFF. The CDR3 bases are TGTGCCAGTAGTGCCAGCAGGGGTTCGACTAATGAAAAACTGTTTTTT. The whole variable domain, filled in from reference TRBV19 and TRBJ1-4, reads DGGITQSPKYLFRKEGQNVTLSCEQNLNHDAMYWYRQDPGQGLRLIYYSQIVNDFQKGDIAEGYSVSREKKESFPLTVTSAQKNPTAFYLCASSASRGSTNEKLFFGSGTQLSVL.

This clonotype was seen a single time. The chain employs TRBV11-3 and TRBJ2-4; possibly TRBD2 for D (5 bases). Trimming removed 5 bases from V and 0 bases from J, with 17 bases in between. Germline V gives CDR1 SGHNT, CDR2 YENEEA. The CDR3 extends over 17 amino acids. CDR3 DNA sequence: TGTGCCAGCAGCCCCCCCGCAAGCGGACTAGCCAAAAACATTCAGTACTTC. Protein: CASSPPASGLAKNIQYF.

This clonotype was seen just once. This chain joins TRBV5-5 and TRBJ2-6; D is ambiguous. Germline assignment: CDR1 SGHKS and CDR2 YYEKEE (reference sequence). Trimming shortened V by 0 bases and J by 1 base, and 11 bases separated the two germline ends. The CDR3 runs to 17 residues. The CDR3 loop is CASSLVVWGSGANVLTF. As DNA, the CDR3 is TGTGCCAGCAGCTTGGTAGTTTGGGGTTCTGGGGCCAACGTCCTGACTTTC.

This clonotype was seen many times. This sequence joins TRBV28 and TRBJ2-7; D possibly uses TRBD1 or TRBD2 (6 bases each). The V end lost 7 bases, the J end lost 2 bases, and 15 bases lay between the germline ends. The CDR3 totals 14 residues. Looked up from germline, CDR1 is MDHEN and CDR2 is SYDVKM. Here the CDR3 reads CASTVGGIAYEQYF. CDR3 coding DNA: TGTGCCAGCACAGTAGGGGGGATAGCCTACGAGCAGTACTTC.

This clonotype occurred many times. The V call is TRBV11-2, the J call TRBJ2-1, with D unclear. Germline V gene sequence: CDR1 SGHAT, CDR2 FQNNGV. CDR3 length equals 13 residues. Trimming cost V 0 bases and J 5 bases, with 5 bases left between them. CDR3 DNA: TGTGCCAGCAGCTTAGAGCGGAACAATGAGCAGTTCTTC. This sequence encodes CASSLERNNEQFF.